The sequence of this T cell receptor (beta chain) was determined in a study of beta chain features in type 1 diabetes. Findings and limits, study-wide: In patients and controls equally, PCR might favor templates that are shorter.

Since all of the isolated RNA was reverse transcribed, expressed TCRB transcripts were what got sequenced. Here immunoSEQ multiplex PCR was the method, and the copy in TCRdb shows in-frame clones only, minus some. The top ten hold 1% of the sample, which has under 300,000 clones, roughly 8% seen once. As regards this clone: Its antigen is unknown.

The CDR3 consists of 14 residues. Germline V gene lookup returns CDR1 LNHDA and CDR2 SQIVND (reference sequence). Trimming cost V 4 bases and J 2 bases, with 11 bases left between them. The sequencing input was central memory CD4+ T cells from blood. The sequence came from a woman younger than 30 in good health. The chain employs TRBV19 and TRBJ1-1, with TRBD1 as a possible D gene (5 bases). Here the CDR3 reads CASSRRDPNTEAFF. The DNA of the CDR3 is TGTGCCAGTAGTAGGCGGGACCCCAACACTGAAGCTTTCTTT.